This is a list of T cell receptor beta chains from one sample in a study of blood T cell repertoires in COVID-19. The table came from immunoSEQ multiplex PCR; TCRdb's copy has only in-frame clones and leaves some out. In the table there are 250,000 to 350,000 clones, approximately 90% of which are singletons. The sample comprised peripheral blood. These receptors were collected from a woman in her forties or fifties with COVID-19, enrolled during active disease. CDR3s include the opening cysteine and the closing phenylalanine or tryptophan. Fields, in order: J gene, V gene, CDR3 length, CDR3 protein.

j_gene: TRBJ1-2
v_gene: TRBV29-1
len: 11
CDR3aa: CSVRGMGGYTF

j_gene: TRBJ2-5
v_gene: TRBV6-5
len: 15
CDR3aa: CASTSGRASQETQYF

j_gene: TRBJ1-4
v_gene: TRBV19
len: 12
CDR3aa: CASKQGAGKLFF

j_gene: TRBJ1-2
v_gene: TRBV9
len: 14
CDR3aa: CASSADRGSFGYTF

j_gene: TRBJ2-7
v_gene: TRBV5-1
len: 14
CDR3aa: CASSSGDRSYEQYF

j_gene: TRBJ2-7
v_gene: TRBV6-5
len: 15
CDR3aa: CASSAELAGVDEQYF

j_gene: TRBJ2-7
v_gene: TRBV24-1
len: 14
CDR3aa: CATSEGGTVYEQYF

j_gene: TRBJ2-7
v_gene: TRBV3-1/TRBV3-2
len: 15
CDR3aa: CASSQVDYFPYEQYF

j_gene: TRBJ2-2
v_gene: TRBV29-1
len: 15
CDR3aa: CSVETRLRGTGELFF

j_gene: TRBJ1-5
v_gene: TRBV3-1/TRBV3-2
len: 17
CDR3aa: CASSQTDSDYSNQPQHF

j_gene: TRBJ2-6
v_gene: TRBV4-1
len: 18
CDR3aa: CASSRILGTPSGANVLTF

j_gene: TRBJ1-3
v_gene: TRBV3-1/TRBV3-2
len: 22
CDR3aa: CASSQDHTFPPGHKSSGNTIYF

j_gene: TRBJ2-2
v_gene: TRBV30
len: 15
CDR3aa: CAWSRSGDGTGELFF

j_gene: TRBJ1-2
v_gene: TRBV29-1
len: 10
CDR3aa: CSADRGGYTF

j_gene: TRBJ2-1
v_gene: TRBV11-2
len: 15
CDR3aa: CASSLGPQGNNEQFF

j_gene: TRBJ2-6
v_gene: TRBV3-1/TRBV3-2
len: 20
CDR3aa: CASSQVGRGQGGPGANVLTF

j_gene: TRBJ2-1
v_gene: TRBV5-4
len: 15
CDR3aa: CASSLVTSGRGEQFF

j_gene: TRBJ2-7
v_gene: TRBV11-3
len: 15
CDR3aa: CASSSGTSISDEQYF

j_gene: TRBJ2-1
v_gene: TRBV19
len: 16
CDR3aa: CASSIRGTGNYNEQFF

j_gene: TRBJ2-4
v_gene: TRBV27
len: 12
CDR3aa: CASRGQRNIQYF

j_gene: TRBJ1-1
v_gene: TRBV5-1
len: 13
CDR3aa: CASSLAPQAQAFF

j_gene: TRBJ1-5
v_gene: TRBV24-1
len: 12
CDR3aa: CATSAPNQPQHF

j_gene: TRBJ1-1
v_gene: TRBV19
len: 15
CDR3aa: CASSTRQGVNTEAFF

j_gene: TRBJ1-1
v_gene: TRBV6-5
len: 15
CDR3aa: CASSLTTGGNTEAFF

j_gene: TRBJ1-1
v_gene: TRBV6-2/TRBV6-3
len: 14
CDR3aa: CASSPGHDLRRAFF